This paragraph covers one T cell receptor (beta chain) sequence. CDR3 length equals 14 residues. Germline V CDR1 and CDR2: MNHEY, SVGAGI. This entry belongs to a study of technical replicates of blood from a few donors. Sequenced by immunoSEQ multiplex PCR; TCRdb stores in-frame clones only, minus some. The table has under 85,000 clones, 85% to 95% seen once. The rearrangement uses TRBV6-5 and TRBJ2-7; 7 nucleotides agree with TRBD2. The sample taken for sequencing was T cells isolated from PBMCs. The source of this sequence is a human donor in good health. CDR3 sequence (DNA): TGTGCGACGAAGCTTAACCAGCGGGACTACGAGCAGTACTTC. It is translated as CATKLNQRDYEQYF.